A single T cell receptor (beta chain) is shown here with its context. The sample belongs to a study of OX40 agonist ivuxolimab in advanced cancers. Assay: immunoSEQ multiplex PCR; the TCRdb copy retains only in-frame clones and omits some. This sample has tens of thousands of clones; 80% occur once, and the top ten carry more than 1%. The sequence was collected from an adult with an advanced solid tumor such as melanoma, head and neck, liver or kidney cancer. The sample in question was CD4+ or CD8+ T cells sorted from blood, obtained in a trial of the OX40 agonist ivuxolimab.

This CDR3 reads CASLPTGGSNGYTF. DNA for the CDR3: TGTGCCAGCCTTCCCACAGGGGGCTCTAATGGCTACACCTTC. The V gene is TRBV21-1, the J gene TRBJ1-2; the table's D call of TRBD1 was not tested on the DNA. TRBV21-1 is classified as a pseudogene. The length of the CDR3 is 14 residues.